This entry lists 7 T cell receptor beta chains sequenced from one sample in a study of T cell responses to AZD1222 COVID-19 vaccine. Generated by immunoSEQ multiplex PCR, the TCRdb table keeps only in-frame clones and is missing some. The sample carries 100,000 or so clones, approximately 87% recorded once. This material consisted of peripheral blood, taken on day 0 of AZD1222 vaccination. These receptors came from an adult in good health.

This chain links TRBV5-6 with TRBJ2-7, with unresolved D. CDR1 is SGHDT, CDR2 YYEEEE, per germline. The CDR3 is made up of 15 amino acids. V lost 4 bases, J lost 3 bases, and 17 bases lay in between. For the CDR3, the DNA is TGTGCCAGCAGCACTGCTTCTCTGGGAAACTACGAGCAGTACTTC. Its protein is CASSTASLGNYEQYF. Combining the CDR3 with reference TRBV5-6 and TRBJ2-7 gives the whole variable domain DAGVTQSPTHLIKTRGQQVTLRCSPKSGHDTVSWYQQALGQGPQFIFQYYEEEERQRGNFPDRFSGHQFPNYSSELNVNALLLGDSALYLCASSTASLGNYEQYFGPGTRLTVT.

The V call is TRBV19, the J call TRBJ2-7, with 7 nucleotides matching TRBD1. This CDR3 region has 16 residues. Trimming took 5 bases from V and 1 from J; bases not matched to a gene: 11. Germline CDR1 is LNHDA and CDR2 is SQIVND (reference sequence). The CDR3 sequence: CASSSYSGTESYEQYF. The CDR3 nucleotides read TGTGCCAGTAGTTCCTACTCGGGGACAGAATCCTACGAGCAGTACTTC.

The rearrangement links TRBV7-3 to TRBJ2-3; no reliable D call. Deletions cut 1 base from V and 0 bases from J, with 5 bases between. Germline CDR1 and CDR2: SGHTA and FQGTGA. The CDR3 spans 14 residues. CDR3 coding DNA: TGTGCCAGCAGCTTAAAATGGAGCACAGATACGCAGTATTTT. Residues: CASSLKWSTDTQYF.

The chain recombines TRBV9 with TRBJ2-7; the D call may be TRBD1 or TRBD2 (5 bases each). The CDR3 is 15 residues long. V gave up 3 bases and J gave up 6 bases, with 19 bases separating them. Germline CDR1 and CDR2: SGDLS and YYNGEE. CDR3 residues: CASSGGAGSPGEQYF. DNA of the CDR3: TGTGCCAGCAGCGGGGGCGCGGGCAGCCCTGGCGAGCAGTACTTC.

This clone was picked up one time. The chain is built from TRBV6-5 and TRBJ1-2; D is undetermined. Trimming cost V 7 bases and J 4 bases, with 16 bases left between them. The CDR3 has 14 amino acids. Germline V CDR1 and CDR2: MNHEY, SVGAGI. CDR3 coding DNA: TGTGCCAGCACCCCGGACGGACGCCTCTATGGCTACACCTTC. This gives the protein CASTPDGRLYGYTF.

J is TRBJ2-7 and V is TRBV10-3; 10 bases map to TRBD1. There are 14 residues in the CDR3. Unmatched junction bases numbered 2, after V lost 4 bases and J lost 2 bases. Per germline, CDR1 ENHRY and CDR2 SYGVKD. The CDR3: CAISGTGGTYEQYF. The CDR3 region has the DNA TGTGCCATCAGTGGGACAGGGGGAACCTACGAGCAGTACTTC.

The rearrangement joins TRBV5-4 to TRBJ1-2; D remains unclear. CDR1 is SGHNT and CDR2 is YYREEE in the germline V gene (reference sequence). The CDR3 runs to 13 residues. V gave up 10 bases and J gave up 7 bases, with 20 bases separating them. The CDR3 DNA reads TGTGCCGCGACACATCCTAACAATATTGGCTACACCTTC. Translating gives CAATHPNNIGYTF.